Described below is a single TCR beta chain sequence and its context. The assay was immunoSEQ multiplex PCR, and TCRdb's table has in-frame clones only and misses some. This sample has a few hundred thousand clones, with around 92% found just once. V was cut by 1 base and J by 4 bases, with 8 bases left in between. The CDR3 has 13 residues. Germline V gene lookup returns CDR1 SGDLS and CDR2 YYNGEE. The sample originates from a study of blood T cell repertoires in COVID-19. Study as a whole: Acute and convalescent COVID-19 samples came from the United States, Italy and Spain. T cells, B-cell-depleted T cells, or PBMCs provided the cDNA or gDNA that served as material.

The specimen sequenced was peripheral blood. This TCR derives from a man in his forties with acute or convalescent COVID-19. The rearrangement uses TRBV9 and TRBJ1-1; D is uncertain. This CDR3 reads CASSVTDSTEAFF. The CDR3 DNA is TGTGCCAGCAGCGTAACGGACTCCACTGAAGCTTTCTTT.